The clone carrying this T cell receptor beta chain was seen a single time. What it recognizes is unknown. This specimen comes from a study of vaccination effects on CD4 cells after COVID-19. Germline CDR1 reads KGHSH; CDR2 reads LQKENI. The CDR3 has 16 amino acids. V lost 3 bases and J 0 bases, leaving 11 bases between the germline ends. The method was immunoSEQ multiplex PCR; TCRdb's version includes in-frame clones alone and lacks a portion of them. In the table there are about 22,000 clones, around 72% of which are singletons. With the ViraFEST assay, the study expanded antigen-specific CD4+ T cells using viral peptide pools, then sequenced them. Researchers isolated CD4+ T cells once 9 to 11 days of culture had elapsed. This person caught SARS-CoV-2 sometime from March to December 2020, and PCR testing confirmed the infection.

This receptor was taken from a human donor who had a prior SARS-CoV-2 infection. The sample here was CD4+ T cells from PBMCs cultured with a peptide pool, taken before COVID-19 vaccination. The J gene is TRBJ1-4, the V gene TRBV18; D possibly corresponds to TRBD1 (5 bases). DNA of the CDR3: TGTGCCAGCTCACCCCCAGGGAGTACAACTAATGAAAAACTGTTTTTT. Encoded protein: CASSPPGSTTNEKLFF.